This T cell receptor beta chain originates from a study of T cell repertoires in cytomegalovirus infection. In the study overall: The authors used CMV epitopes that were HLA-C-restricted (recently identified) and HLA-B-restricted (well studied).

Comments on this clonotype: Its target is not known.

TCRdb reanalysed the reads using MiXCR and keeps one entry per CDR3 protein. The data hold just under 500,000 distinct CDR3 sequences, with roughly a third observed a single time. Trimming cost V 6 bases and J 8 bases, with 14 bases left between them. The CDR3 sequence is 13 residues long. The V gene's germline CDR1 is LNHDA and CDR2 SQIVND (reference sequence). The receptor was derived from a human donor in good health (CMV status not recorded). Some clones in this sample may be carry-over from other donors' samples. Sequencing was performed on cultured PBMCs, taken from culture after CMV antigen stimulation. The J gene is TRBJ2-1, the V gene TRBV19; weak D call: TRBD1 (5 bases). The CDR3 DNA reads as TGTGCCAGTAGGGGGCTTTCGGCTGATGAGCAGTTCTTC. As protein: CASRGLSADEQFF.